What follows are 27 T cell receptor beta chains derived from one specimen sequenced in a study of blood T cell repertoires in COVID-19. Data came from immunoSEQ multiplex PCR; TCRdb stores just in-frame clones and leaves some out. The table includes some 290,000 clones, roughly nine tenths detected once. The source material was peripheral blood. Source of these receptors: a young man with active or convalescent COVID-19.

CDR3 region: CASSEPGRVFGNTIYF. DNA of the CDR3: TGTGCCAGCAGTGAACCGGGTCGGGTTTTTGGAAACACCATATATTTT. The J gene is TRBJ1-3, the V gene TRBV25-1; D unclear. CDR3 size: 16 residues. The germline V and J ends were trimmed by 2 bases and 3 bases, with 14 bases remaining between them. The germline CDR1 and CDR2 sequences are MGHDK and SYGVNS.

The V call is TRBV5-1, the J call TRBJ2-7; 14 positions match TRBD2. The CDR3 runs to 18 residues. The J segment lost 3 bases and the V segment lost 0 bases, leaving 8 bases of the junction unmatched. Germline CDR1 is SGHRS and CDR2 is YFSETQ. The CDR3 DNA follows: TGCGCCAGCAGCTTGGGAGGGACTAGCGGGAGTGTTGGCTACGAGCAGTACTTC. Translated: CASSLGGTSGSVGYEQYF. The entire variable domain, with the rest obtained from reference TRBV5-1 and TRBJ2-7, is as follows: KAGVTQTPRYLIKTRGQQVTLSCSPISGHRSVSWYQQTPGQGLQFLFEYFSETQRNKGNFPGRFSGRQFSNSRSEMNVSTLELGDSALYLCASSLGGTSGSVGYEQYFGPGTRLTVT.

This rearrangement joins TRBV9 to TRBJ2-1, with TRBD2 identical over 11 bases. V lost 2 bases to trimming and J lost 8 bases; unmatched junction nucleotides: 6. CDR1 and CDR2 (germline): SGDLS, YYNGEE. There are 15 residues in the CDR3. CDR3 nucleotide sequence: TGTGCCAGCAGCGTCACTAGCGGGGGCTTGCATGAGCAGTTCTTC. Translation: CASSVTSGGLHEQFF.

The V gene is TRBV29-1, the J gene TRBJ1-3; no definite D call. Trimming left V 2 bases short and J 0 bases short, with 11 bases between. Germline CDR1 and CDR2: SQVTM and ANQGSEA. This CDR3 spans 15 amino acids. As DNA, the CDR3 is TGCAGCGTTGAAAGCTCGAGCGCCTCTGGAAACACCATATATTTT. It codes for CSVESSSASGNTIYF.

The chain joins TRBV19 to TRBJ2-1; TRBD2 matches 8 bases. CDR1 LNHDA and CDR2 SQIVND come from the germline V gene (reference sequence). The V segment lost 10 bases and the J segment 0 bases; nucleotides outside the gene matches: 11. CDR3 length equals 16 residues. The CDR3 sequence: CATQYPGTSSYNEQFF. The CDR3, as DNA: TGTGCCACCCAGTACCCCGGGACTAGCTCCTACAATGAGCAGTTCTTC.

This chain links TRBV29-1 with TRBJ1-2; perhaps TRBD1 as D (6 bases). V gave up 6 bases and J gave up 5 bases, with 19 bases separating them. The germline V gene encodes CDR1 SQVTM and CDR2 ANQGSEA. This CDR3 region has 14 residues. The CDR3 loop is CSVAKRTATYGYTF. The CDR3 DNA sequence: TGCAGCGTGGCCAAAAGGACAGCTACTTATGGCTACACCTTC.

The rearrangement joins TRBV28 to TRBJ2-1, with 11 bases identical to TRBD1. The CDR3 is 15 amino acids. After removal of 7 bases from V and 3 bases from J, the junction contained 5 bases not matched to a gene. The germline V gene has CDR1 MDHEN and CDR2 SYDVKM. The CDR3 protein is CASIVGTGGYNEQFF. CDR3 bases: TGTGCCAGCATCGTAGGGACAGGGGGCTACAATGAGCAGTTCTTC.

The chain carries TRBV19 and TRBJ1-5; 7 bases fit TRBD1. Germline V gives CDR1 LNHDA, CDR2 SQIVND (reference sequence). The CDR3 is 13 amino acids. The junction had 5 bases not matched to a gene; V was cut back by 5 bases and J by 7 bases. The CDR3 loop reads CASSVLRGQPQHF. CDR3 bases: TGTGCCAGTAGTGTCCTCAGGGGGCAGCCCCAGCATTTT.

V gene TRBV3-1 (or the pseudogene TRBV3-2) combines with J gene TRBJ2-3; TRBD2 agrees at 13 bases. The V segment lost 4 bases and the J segment 5 bases; nucleotides outside the gene matches: 9. The germline V gene has CDR1 LGHDT and CDR2 YNNKEL (reference sequence). The CDR3 runs to 17 residues. CDR3 amino acids: CASSPDGLAGVIDTQYF. The DNA for the CDR3 is TGTGCCAGCAGCCCAGACGGACTAGCGGGAGTGATAGATACGCAGTATTTT.

This clone has a handful of counts. This chain uses TRBV6-5 with TRBJ2-7; D is perhaps TRBD2 (6 bases). Looked up from germline, CDR1 is MNHEY and CDR2 is SVGAGI. There are 12 residues in the CDR3. V was shortened by 6 bases and J by 3 bases, with 9 bases between the two germline ends. The DNA of the CDR3 is TGTGCCAGCAGCATTAGCGGCTACGAGCAGTACTTC. The encoded protein is CASSISGYEQYF.

The chain carries TRBV9 and TRBJ2-7, with D unclear. The length of the CDR3 is 12 residues. V lost 3 bases to trimming and J lost 5 bases, with 9 bases between them. Germline assignment: CDR1 SGDLS and CDR2 YYNGEE. DNA for the CDR3: TGTGCCAGCAGCGCGGTCCCGAACGAGCAGTACTTC. Its translation is CASSAVPNEQYF.

This chain connects TRBV20-1 to TRBJ1-1; TRBD1 agrees at 7 bases. Germline CDR1 and CDR2: DFQATT and SNEGSKA (reference sequence). Trimming cost V 3 bases and J 7 bases; bases outside gene matches: 5. The CDR3 covers 12 residues. The CDR3, as DNA: TGCAGTGCTAGTCAGGGGGGCATTGAAGCTTTCTTT. The encoded protein is CSASQGGIEAFF.

The chain couples TRBV29-1 to TRBJ1-6; D gene unclear. With 7 bases removed from V and 7 bases from J, the gap between germline ends came to 14 bases. The CDR3 consists of 13 residues. Germline CDR1 and CDR2: SQVTM and ANQGSEA. The CDR3 sequence: CSARSPGNSPLHF. The CDR3 bases are TGCAGCGCCCGGAGCCCCGGCAATTCACCCCTCCACTTT.

The V call is TRBV15, the J call TRBJ1-1; D is unresolved. Trimming shortened V by 0 bases and J by 5 bases, and 10 bases separated the two germline ends. Per germline, CDR1 LNHNV and CDR2 YYDKDF (reference sequence). The CDR3 is 14 amino acids. The DNA for the CDR3 is TGTGCCACCAGCAGAGATTTAGCCGGAACTGAAGCTTTCTTT. Protein sequence: CATSRDLAGTEAFF.

The rearrangement joins TRBV25-1 to TRBJ2-3; 7 nucleotides match TRBD1. Germline V gives CDR1 MGHDK, CDR2 SYGVNS. This CDR3 is 16 amino acids long. J was trimmed by 4 bases and V by 4 bases; bases with no gene match: 11. The CDR3 DNA reads as TGTGCCAGCAGTGCTCAACTTACAGGGGATGCAGATACGCAGTATTTT. It is translated as CASSAQLTGDADTQYF.

The chain has TRBV7-9 and TRBJ2-1; D perhaps matches TRBD2 (7 bases). The CDR3 length is 15 residues. V was shortened by 2 bases and J by 5 bases, with 13 bases between the two germline ends. CDR1 is SEHNR and CDR2 is FQNEAQ in the germline V gene (reference sequence). The CDR3 sequence is CASSLSRGRDNEQFF. The CDR3 nucleotides are TGTGCCAGCAGCTTATCGCGGGGGCGTGACAATGAGCAGTTCTTC.

V usage is TRBV29-1 and J usage is TRBJ1-5, with 7 bases matching TRBD1. This CDR3 comprises 13 residues. Germline loops: CDR1 SQVTM, CDR2 ANQGSEA. The V segment lost 7 bases and the J segment 7 bases; nucleotides outside the gene matches: 10. Here the CDR3 DNA reads TGCAGCGCCCGGGACAGCGTGTCCCAGCCCCAGCATTTT. Translated, it gives CSARDSVSQPQHF.

This chain joins TRBV5-1 and TRBJ2-7; D is possibly TRBD2 (6 bases). V dropped 2 bases and J dropped 2 bases, with 11 bases sitting between them. CDR3 length equals 14 residues. In germline, CDR1 is SGHRS, CDR2 YFSETQ. Here the CDR3 reads CASSFRGEAYEQYF. Written as DNA, the CDR3 is TGCGCCAGCAGCTTCCGCGGGGAGGCCTACGAGCAGTACTTC.

V is TRBV24-1 and J is TRBJ1-5; 7 bases are a match to TRBD1. The CDR3 covers 14 residues. V trimming: 4 bases; J trimming: 9 bases; junction bases outside the gene matches: 8. CDR1 and CDR2 (germline): KGHDR, SFDVKD. The CDR3 DNA follows: TGTGCCACCAGTGAGACCGCGACAGGGCTGCCCCAGCATTTT. Amino acid sequence: CATSETATGLPQHF.

V gene TRBV30 combines with J gene TRBJ2-2; possible D gene TRBD1, 6 bases. CDR1 is GTSNPN, CDR2 SVGIG, per germline (reference sequence). Trimming pared 7 bases from V and 3 bases from J, leaving 24 bases between. The CDR3 runs 17 residues. The CDR3: CALITISGQGYTGELFF. The CDR3 DNA reads TGTGCCTTGATTACTATCTCCGGTCAGGGGTACACCGGGGAGCTGTTTTTT.

The rearrangement links TRBV19 to TRBJ2-7, with 10 bases fitting TRBD2. The germline CDR1 and CDR2 sequences are LNHDA and SQIVND (reference sequence). Trimming at V came to 4 bases and at J to 5 bases, leaving 5 bases not matched to a gene. This CDR3 region has 14 residues. Written as DNA, the CDR3 is TGTGCCAGTAGTACTCTAGCGGGAGATGACGAGCAGTACTTC. Translation: CASSTLAGDDEQYF.

The J gene is TRBJ2-3, the V gene TRBV10-3; 8 nucleotides align to TRBD2. Germline lookup yields CDR1 ENHRY and CDR2 SYGVKD. V was clipped by 6 bases and J by 2 bases; unmatched bases: 7. The CDR3 is made up of 15 amino acids. The chain's CDR3 is CAISKAGDNTDTQYF. The CDR3 nucleotides are TGTGCCATCAGCAAAGCGGGAGACAACACAGATACGCAGTATTTT.

The V gene is TRBV4-3, the J gene TRBJ1-4, with 7 bases fitting TRBD1. CDR1 is LGHNA and CDR2 is YSLEER in the germline V gene. The CDR3 loop spans 17 amino acids. V lost 4 bases to trimming and J lost 8 bases; unmatched junction nucleotides: 16. For the CDR3, the DNA is TGCGCCAGCAGCCCGGACAGGAGTAGGACGGGACGAGAAAAACTGTTTTTT. Translating it yields CASSPDRSRTGREKLFF.

The rearrangement uses TRBV28 and TRBJ1-5; 7 bases match TRBD1. The germline V gene encodes CDR1 MDHEN and CDR2 SYDVKM. The J segment lost 4 bases and the V segment lost 3 bases, leaving 9 bases of the junction unmatched. The CDR3 spans 16 residues. The CDR3 bases are TGTGCCAGCAGTTTGATATCGGGACAGTCAAATCAGCCCCAGCATTTT. Amino acid sequence: CASSLISGQSNQPQHF.

The rearrangement links TRBV7-9 to TRBJ2-1; 10 bases align to TRBD2. V lost 5 bases to trimming and J lost 8 bases; unmatched junction nucleotides: 12. Germline CDR1 reads SEHNR; CDR2 reads FQNEAQ (reference sequence). This CDR3 spans 16 amino acids. The CDR3 loop is CASSGRASGSIDEQFF. CDR3 bases: TGTGCCAGCAGCGGCCGGGCTAGCGGGAGTATCGATGAGCAGTTCTTC.

This clone appeared a single time. The V gene is TRBV24-1, the J gene TRBJ1-1; D not certain. The V gene's germline CDR1 is KGHDR and CDR2 SFDVKD. Trimming took 3 bases from V and 6 from J, leaving 10 bases between them. The CDR3 extends over 13 amino acids. CDR3 residues: CATSDNGGSEAFF. In DNA, the CDR3 is TGTGCCACCAGTGATAACGGAGGTTCTGAAGCTTTCTTT.

This clone came up once. This sequence joins TRBV4-3 and TRBJ2-7; tentative D call: TRBD1 (6 bases). CDR1 is LGHNA, CDR2 YSLEER, per germline. The V gene lost 2 bases and the J gene lost 0 bases, with 11 bases spanning the gap. The CDR3 contains 15 residues. The CDR3 nucleotides are TGCGCCAGCAGCCAACTCAGGGGCCACTCCTACGAGCAGTACTTC. Translation: CASSQLRGHSYEQYF.